Listed below are T cell receptor beta chains from one sample, sequenced in a study of blood T cell repertoires in COVID-19. The method was immunoSEQ multiplex PCR; TCRdb's version includes in-frame clones alone and lacks a portion of them. The sample lists 150,000 or so clones; 80% to 90% were seen once. Sequencing was performed on peripheral blood. The source is a middle-aged woman with acute or convalescent COVID-19. Both conserved end residues are part of each CDR3. D genes are given only for firm matches. A clone size is listed for some rows: how often the clone was seen (once, few, many), or a class if it is expanded.

>-|TRBV6-5|TRBJ1-4|TRBD1
TGTGCCAGCAGCCCGGGACAGGGAGGGAAACTGTTTTTT
CASSPGQGGKLFF
>-|TRBV30|TRBJ1-1|TRBD1
TGTGCCTGGAGTGTCGATGGCCCGGGACAGATGAACACTGAAGCTTTCTTT
CAWSVDGPGQMNTEAFF
>-|TRBV5-4|TRBJ2-1|TRBD2
TGTGCCAGCAGCTCCTCCGGGACTAGTTATGCCAATGAGCAGTTCTTC
CASSSSGTSYANEQFF
>-|TRBV6-1|TRBJ2-7|-
TGTGCCAGCAGTGAACGGGCGGGACGGAATTACGAGCAGTACTTC
CASSERAGRNYEQYF
>-|TRBV28|TRBJ1-2|-
TGTGCCAGCAGTCCCCCGGGATTCAAGAATCATGATGGCTACACCTTC
CASSPPGFKNHDGYTF
>-|TRBV2|TRBJ1-5|-
TGTGCCAGCAGTGCGTGGGGCAGTCATCAGCCCCAGCATTTT
CASSAWGSHQPQHF
>-|TRBV3-1/TRBV3-2|TRBJ2-1|TRBD2
TGTGCCAGCAGCCCCCACGCCACTAGCGGGTACAATGAGCAGTTCTTC
CASSPHATSGYNEQFF
>-|TRBV5-1|TRBJ2-3|TRBD2
TGCGCCAGCAGCTTGGCAGCGGCTAGCGGGGGGCGCACAGATACGCAGTATTTT
CASSLAAASGGRTDTQYF
>-|TRBV7-2|TRBJ2-4|-
TGTGCCAGCAGCTTAGGGGGACTAGCCAAAAACATTCAGTACTTC
CASSLGGLAKNIQYF
>-|TRBV29-1|TRBJ2-1|TRBD2
TGCAGCGTTGAAGCGGGGGGGCTTACAGTCAATGAGCAGTTCTTC
CSVEAGGLTVNEQFF
>once|TRBV2|TRBJ2-7|TRBD1
TGTGCCAGCAGTGGACAGGGGTACGGCGAGCAGTACTTC
CASSGQGYGEQYF
>-|TRBV7-7|TRBJ2-5|TRBD1
TGTGCTAGCAGCTTAACCGGGACAGGGGAGACCCAGTACTTC
CASSLTGTGETQYF
>-|TRBV29-1|TRBJ2-3|-
TGCAGCGTTCTCTTATACTACACAGATACGCAGTATTTT
CSVLLYYTDTQYF
>-|TRBV11-1|TRBJ2-7|TRBD1
TGTGCCAGCGGAAACTCACGGACAGGGACATCCTACGAGCAGTACTTC
CASGNSRTGTSYEQYF
>-|TRBV15|TRBJ2-1|-
TGTGCCACCAGCAGAGCCAGGGATTTCTATAGAAATGAGCAGTTCTTC
CATSRARDFYRNEQFF
>-|TRBV4-1|TRBJ1-5|-
TGCGCCAGCAGCCAAGTACGTAGTAACAATCAGCCCCAGCATTTT
CASSQVRSNNQPQHF
>-|TRBV2|TRBJ2-3|TRBD2
TGTGCCAGCAAAATGACTAGCGGGGGCACAGATACGCAGTATTTT
CASKMTSGGTDTQYF
>-|TRBV5-1|TRBJ1-5|TRBD1
TGCGCCAGCAGCTTGGAGGGACAGGGAAGTCAGCCCCAGCATTTT
CASSLEGQGSQPQHF
>-|TRBV5-1|TRBJ1-4|-
TGCGCCAGCCAGTTCGGACAGAATGAAAAACTGTTTTTT
CASQFGQNEKLFF
>-|TRBV11-3|TRBJ2-3|-
TGTGCCAGCAGCCACAGGACAGATACGCAGTATTTT
CASSHRTDTQYF
>-|TRBV7-3|TRBJ2-3|-
TGTGCCAGCAGCCCCAGGGGGGAGAGCACAGATACGCAGTATTTT
CASSPRGESTDTQYF
>-|TRBV3-1/TRBV3-2|TRBJ2-2|-
TGTGCCAGCAGCCACAGGGGCACCGGGGAGCTGTTTTTT
CASSHRGTGELFF
>-|TRBV7-9|TRBJ2-7|-
TGTGCCAGCAGCTTAGAGGCCTCGTGGCGGGTCCCTATGGAGCAGTACTTC
CASSLEASWRVPMEQYF
>-|TRBV15|TRBJ2-2|-
TGTGCCACCAGCAAACACGACTCCACCGGGGAGCTGTTTTTT
CATSKHDSTGELFF
>-|TRBV5-6|TRBJ2-1|-
TGTGCCAGCAGCGTTCGCCGAGACTCCGGATTCAATGAGCAGTTCTTC
CASSVRRDSGFNEQFF
>-|TRBV5-1|TRBJ2-1|-
TGCGCCAGCAGCCTGAAACAGGGAAACAATGAGCAGTTCTTC
CASSLKQGNNEQFF
>-|TRBV7-9|TRBJ1-6|TRBD1
TGTGCCAGCGGGAACGACAGGGGGAATTCACCCCTCCACTTT
CASGNDRGNSPLHF
>-|TRBV7-2|TRBJ2-1|TRBD2
TGTGCCAGCAGCTCACGAGCGGGAGCTCCCAATGAGCAGTTCTTC
CASSSRAGAPNEQFF
>-|TRBV4-1|TRBJ2-1|TRBD2
TGCGCCAGCAGCCAAGAGAGCCTAGCGGGTAATGAGCAGTTCTTC
CASSQESLAGNEQFF
>-|TRBV29-1|TRBJ1-2|-
TGCAGCGTTGTGACAGGAGGAGGCCGGATCTATGGCTACACCTTC
CSVVTGGGRIYGYTF
>-|TRBV28|TRBJ2-6|-
TGTGGCTACAGGGAGACTGGGGCCAACGTCCTGACTTTC
CGYRETGANVLTF
>once|TRBV10-3|TRBJ1-1|-
TGTGCCATCACCCCAACGGGGACTGAAGCTTTCTTT
CAITPTGTEAFF
>once|TRBV11-2|TRBJ2-7|TRBD1
TGTGCCAGCAGCCGACCGGGACAGGGGGGATACGAGCAGTACTTC
CASSRPGQGGYEQYF
>-|TRBV12-3/TRBV12-4|TRBJ2-7|-
TGTGCCAGCAGTTTAATCAGGGGTTACGAGCAGTACTTC
CASSLIRGYEQYF
>few|TRBV19|TRBJ1-2|TRBD1
TGTGCCAGTACTCCGACAGGGTCGGACTATGGCTACACCTTC
CASTPTGSDYGYTF
>-|TRBV19|TRBJ1-1|TRBD1
TGTGCCAGTAGTATAGATCTCGGGACAGATGAAGCTTTCTTT
CASSIDLGTDEAFF
>-|TRBV7-2|TRBJ2-1|TRBD1
TGTGCCAGCAGCTTAAGAGGGGGCATTAGCTACAATGAGCAGTTCTTC
CASSLRGGISYNEQFF
>-|TRBV6-1|TRBJ2-7|TRBD1
TGTGCCAGCAGTGAACTGGGGACAGGGCTCATTTACGAGCAGTACTTC
CASSELGTGLIYEQYF
>-|TRBV20-1|TRBJ1-4|-
TGCGGAACGGGGGGCGAAAAACTGTTTTTT
CGTGGEKLFF
>-|TRBV5-1|TRBJ2-1|TRBD2
TGCGCCAGCAGCTTGGAAGGACTAGCGGGGACTAGCGGGGGGTCCCCTGAATACAATGAGCAGTTCTTC
CASSLEGLAGTSGGSPEYNEQFF
>-|TRBV6-1|TRBJ1-1|TRBD1
TGTGCCAGCAGTGAAGGACAGGGAAGTTCCGAAGCTTTCTTT
CASSEGQGSSEAFF
>-|TRBV24-1|TRBJ1-1|TRBD1
TGTGCCACCAGTGACCGGACAGGGCGTGAAGCTTTCTTT
CATSDRTGREAFF
>-|TRBV6-1|TRBJ1-4|-
TGTGCCAGCAGTGAACGTGAAAAACTGTTTTTT
CASSEREKLFF
>once|TRBV11-2|TRBJ2-7|TRBD2
TGTGCCAGCAGCTTAGAATTACTAGCGGGGACCTACGAGCAGTACTTC
CASSLELLAGTYEQYF
>-|TRBV30|TRBJ1-2|-
TGTGCCTGGAGTGTACAATCTGGCTATGGCTACACCTTC
CAWSVQSGYGYTF
>-|TRBV19|TRBJ2-1|TRBD2
TGTGCCAGTAGTATGTTATGGACTAGCGGGAGGGCTGAGCAGTTCTTC
CASSMLWTSGRAEQFF
>-|TRBV24-1|TRBJ2-1|-
TGTGCCACCAGTGCGGTGACAGGTCTGAGTTACAATGAGCAGTTCTTC
CATSAVTGLSYNEQFF
>-|TRBV29-1|TRBJ2-3|-
TGCAGCGTTGTCAGGGGGGAGACTAGCACAGATACGCAGTATTTT
CSVVRGETSTDTQYF
>-|TRBV6-5|TRBJ1-1|TRBD1
TGTGCCAGCAGTTACCCCTCACGACAGGGACGCACTGAAGCTTTCTTT
CASSYPSRQGRTEAFF
>-|TRBV3-1/TRBV3-2|TRBJ2-3|TRBD2
TGTGCCAGCGGCCATCTAAGCGGGGGAGGGGGAGATACGCAGTATTTT
CASGHLSGGGGDTQYF
>once|TRBV30|TRBJ1-3|TRBD1
TGTGCCTGGAGCGAGACAGGGAACGGAAACACCATATATTTT
CAWSETGNGNTIYF
>-|TRBV5-1|TRBJ1-1|TRBD1
TGCGCCAGCAGCTCGACAGGGGGGAACACTGAAGCTTTCTTT
CASSSTGGNTEAFF
>-|TRBV2|TRBJ2-7|TRBD1
TGTGCCAGCAGAAATGCCGGGACAGTCTACGAGCAGTACTTC
CASRNAGTVYEQYF